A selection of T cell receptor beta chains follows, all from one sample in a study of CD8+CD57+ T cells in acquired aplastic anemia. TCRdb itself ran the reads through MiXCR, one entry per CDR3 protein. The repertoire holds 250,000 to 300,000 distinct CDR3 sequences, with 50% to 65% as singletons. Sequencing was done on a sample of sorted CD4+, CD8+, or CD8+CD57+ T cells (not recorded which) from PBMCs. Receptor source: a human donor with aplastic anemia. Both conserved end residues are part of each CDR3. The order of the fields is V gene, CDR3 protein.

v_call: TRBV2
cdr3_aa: CASSNPPGGQYF

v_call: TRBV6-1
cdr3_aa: CASSKTGSETDTQYF

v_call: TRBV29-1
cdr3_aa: CSVKRGTGAYNEQFF

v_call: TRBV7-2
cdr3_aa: CASSLGTSGGGEQYF

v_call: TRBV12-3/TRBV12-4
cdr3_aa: CASSLRTGAGEETQYF

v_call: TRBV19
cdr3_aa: CASSTRDRRMNTEAFF

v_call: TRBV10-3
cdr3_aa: CAISSPDSIYGYTF

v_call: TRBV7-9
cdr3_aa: CASSLAARTDTQYF

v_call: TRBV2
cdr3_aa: CASSRTALTGELFF

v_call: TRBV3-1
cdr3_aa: CASSQVYGDTGELFF

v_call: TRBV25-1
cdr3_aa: CASSDTTLGRGYGYTF

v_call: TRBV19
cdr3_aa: CASSDGRGRDLTDTQYF

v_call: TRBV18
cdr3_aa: CASSPISTELSGNTIYF

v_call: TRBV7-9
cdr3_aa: CASSPRLESGQYF

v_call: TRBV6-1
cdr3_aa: CASSSDGYGYTF

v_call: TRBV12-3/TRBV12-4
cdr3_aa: CASSLSGGGQFNYGYTF

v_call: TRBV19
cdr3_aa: CASSRTGLSAFF

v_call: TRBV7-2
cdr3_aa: CASSLDRAGRGDSLQFF

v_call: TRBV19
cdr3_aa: CASSIGAGNTEAFF